Below, 27 T cell receptor beta chains from the same sample are listed, as sequenced in a study of cytomegalovirus exposure and HLA in healthy donors. 60 Vbeta and 13 Jbeta primers were used in PCR. The table came from immunoSEQ multiplex PCR; TCRdb's copy has only in-frame clones and leaves some out. Among 150,000 to 200,000 clones, over 60% were seen once, and the ten largest hold approximately 1.6%. The sample comprised PBMCs. The receptors shown here come from a girl aged 5 to 17 in good health and CMV-seronegative.

The rearrangement links TRBV7-9 to TRBJ1-1; D unclear. The CDR3 has 14 amino acids. V was shortened by 3 bases and J by 8 bases, with 16 bases between the two germline ends. Germline CDR1 and CDR2: SEHNR and FQNEAQ (reference sequence). DNA of the CDR3: TGTGCCAGCAGCTTCGTCCTGGAGGGAGTAGAAGCTTTCTTT. This gives the protein CASSFVLEGVEAFF.

This clone was counted a few times. The chain recombines TRBV6-1 with TRBJ1-4; maybe TRBD1 (5 bases). The CDR3 covers 14 residues. Trimming cost V 4 bases and J 3 bases, with 9 bases left between them. Germline CDR1 reads MNHNS; CDR2 reads SASEGT. The CDR3 DNA reads as TGTGCCAGCAGTGGGGGACTCCCTAATGAAAAACTGTTTTTT. Its protein is CASSGGLPNEKLFF.

The chain uses TRBV19 and TRBJ1-2; tentative D call: TRBD1 (6 bases). CDR3 length: 16 residues. Trimming took 4 bases from V and 5 from J, leaving 20 bases between them. Germline values: CDR1 LNHDA, CDR2 SQIVND (reference sequence). The CDR3, as DNA: TGTGCCAGTAGTAAGAACGGACAGTTTAGTAGGTATGGCTACACCTTC. It specifies CASSKNGQFSRYGYTF.

Points on this clone: This sample includes further DNA sequences coding for the same CDR3. The rearrangement joins TRBV5-1 to TRBJ1-1, with a weak D call TRBD1 (6 bases). CDR3 size: 14 residues. The germline V and J ends were trimmed by 4 bases and 4 bases, with 14 bases remaining between them. CDR1 SGHRS and CDR2 YFSETQ come from the germline V gene. The CDR3 DNA is TGCGCCAGCAGCCTTTCCCAGGGGAGCACTGAAGCTTTCTTT. It translates to CASSLSQGSTEAFF.

The V call is TRBV7-9, the J call TRBJ2-1, with 7 bases aligning to TRBD2. J was trimmed by 4 bases and V by 2 bases; bases with no gene match: 8. The CDR3 runs 16 residues. In germline, CDR1 is SEHNR, CDR2 FQNEAQ (reference sequence). CDR3: CASSLIGTGGYNEQFF. DNA of the CDR3: TGTGCCAGCAGCTTAATAGGGACGGGGGGTTACAATGAGCAGTTCTTC.

The chain employs TRBV5-1 and TRBJ2-2, with 10 bases that match TRBD1. The CDR3 runs 15 residues. The germline CDR1 and CDR2 sequences are SGHRS and YFSETQ. V was clipped by 5 bases and J by 5 bases; unmatched bases: 6. The CDR3 nucleotides are TGCGCCAGCAGTCTGACAGGGGGCGAGACCGGGGAGCTGTTTTTT. This gives the protein CASSLTGGETGELFF.

V gene TRBV19 combines with J gene TRBJ1-1, with 8 positions matching TRBD1. The J segment lost 5 bases and the V segment lost 1 base, leaving 9 bases of the junction unmatched. CDR1 LNHDA and CDR2 SQIVND come from the germline V gene (reference sequence). The CDR3 is made up of 16 amino acids. CDR3 in DNA: TGTGCCAGTAGTATAGGCTCTGGACAGGGTGGGACTGAAGCTTTCTTT. Protein: CASSIGSGQGGTEAFF. The full variable domain, its missing parts supplied by reference TRBV19 and TRBJ1-1, is DGGITQSPKYLFRKEGQNVTLSCEQNLNHDAMYWYRQDPGQGLRLIYYSQIVNDFQKGDIAEGYSVSREKKESFPLTVTSAQKNPTAFYLCASSIGSGQGGTEAFFGQGTRLTVV.

V gene TRBV5-1 combines with J gene TRBJ2-7; D may be TRBD1 (5 bases). The CDR3 covers 15 residues. Looked up from germline, CDR1 is SGHRS and CDR2 is YFSETQ. V was pared by 3 bases and J by 1 base, with 14 bases between. This chain's CDR3 is CASSSGIMGSYEQYF. The CDR3 DNA sequence: TGCGCCAGCAGCTCAGGGATCATGGGGTCCTACGAGCAGTACTTC. Based on the CDR3 plus reference TRBV5-1 and TRBJ2-7, the full variable domain is KAGVTQTPRYLIKTRGQQVTLSCSPISGHRSVSWYQQTPGQGLQFLFEYFSETQRNKGNFPGRFSGRQFSNSRSEMNVSTLELGDSALYLCASSSGIMGSYEQYFGPGTRLTVT.

The chain combines TRBV19 with TRBJ1-2; D not certain. V was trimmed by 6 bases and J by 1 base, leaving 9 bases between them. This CDR3 contains 13 residues. Germline CDR1 and CDR2: LNHDA and SQIVND (reference sequence). CDR3 amino acids: CASRIGDNYGYTF. CDR3 nucleotide sequence: TGTGCCAGTAGGATCGGGGATAACTATGGCTACACCTTC.

This clone was counted a few times. V usage is TRBV15 and J usage is TRBJ1-1; no definite D call. From germline, CDR1 is LNHNV and CDR2 YYDKDF (reference sequence). The CDR3 contains 13 residues. Trimming stripped 3 bases from V and 1 base from J, with 6 bases between. CDR3 amino acids: CATSSSRNTEAFF. The CDR3 DNA reads TGTGCCACCAGCAGTTCCAGGAACACTGAAGCTTTCTTT.

The chain carries TRBV12-5 and TRBJ2-7; D perhaps matches TRBD1 (6 bases). The V gene's germline CDR1 is LGHNT and CDR2 FRNRAP. This CDR3 region has 12 residues. Trimming cost V 6 bases and J 5 bases, with 11 bases left between them. The CDR3 bases are TGTGCTAGTGGAAAGGGGGTCCACGAGCAGTACTTC. Translation: CASGKGVHEQYF.

This clone was counted a single time. CDR3 in DNA: TGTGCCAGCAGCTTACAGGGACAGGCCAGCACCGGGGAGCTGTTTTTT. Translation gives CASSLQGQASTGELFF. The V gene is TRBV7-9, the J gene TRBJ2-2, with TRBD1 matching over 8 bases. Trimming at V came to 2 bases and at J to 4 bases, leaving 6 bases not matched to a gene. From germline, CDR1 is SEHNR and CDR2 FQNEAQ (reference sequence). This CDR3 has 16 residues.

About this clone: A read error may produce the germline difference seen at one junction end. The chain uses TRBV27 and TRBJ2-5, with TRBD1 matching over 7 bases. TRBJ2-7 matches the DNA end more closely, so the J call is doubtful. CDR3 length equals 14 residues. In germline, CDR1 is MNHEY, CDR2 SMNVEV (reference sequence). The CDR3 coding sequence is TGTGCCAGCAGTCAGGGACAGACATCCTCCGAGCAGTACTTC. This sequence encodes CASSQGQTSSEQYF.

This clone was detected a few times. This chain links TRBV5-4 with TRBJ2-7; unclear D gene. V lost 0 bases and J 0 bases, leaving 7 bases between the germline ends. Germline lookup yields CDR1 SGHNT and CDR2 YYREEE (reference sequence). There are 14 residues in the CDR3. CDR3 protein: CASSLEASSYEQYF. The CDR3 coding sequence is TGTGCCAGCAGCTTGGAGGCTAGCTCCTACGAGCAGTACTTC.

The chain uses TRBV19 and TRBJ1-4; D unclear. CDR1 is LNHDA, CDR2 SQIVND, per germline (reference sequence). CDR3 length: 12 amino acids. V was shortened by 5 bases and J by 5 bases, with 6 bases between the two germline ends. CDR3 protein: CASSPYNEKLFF. The CDR3 region has the DNA TGTGCCAGTAGTCCCTACAATGAAAAACTGTTTTTT.

The chain combines TRBV2 with TRBJ2-7; 8 bases align to TRBD1. The CDR3 loop spans 14 amino acids. After removal of 1 base from V and 4 bases from J, the junction contained 3 bases not matched to a gene. In germline, CDR1 is SNHLY, CDR2 FYNNEI. The CDR3 nucleotides are TGTGCCAGCAGTGAAGAGCAGGGGGCTTACGAGCAGTACTTC. Protein product: CASSEEQGAYEQYF.

Only one count was recorded for this clone. The chain carries TRBV2 and TRBJ2-1; weak D call: TRBD1 (5 bases). Germline-derived CDR1 and CDR2 are SNHLY and FYNNEI. This CDR3 has 16 amino acids. The ends were cut back, 4 bases at V and 5 bases at J, with 18 bases in the middle. The CDR3 protein is CASSGSLGPSHNEQFF. CDR3 bases: TGTGCCAGCAGTGGAAGTTTGGGGCCGAGCCACAATGAGCAGTTCTTC.

J is TRBJ1-1 and V is TRBV5-4; weak D call: TRBD1 (6 bases). Germline values: CDR1 SGHNT, CDR2 YYREEE (reference sequence). CDR3 size: 12 residues. Trimming cost V 3 bases and J 10 bases, with 13 bases left between them. Written as DNA, the CDR3 is TGTGCCAGCAGCTCAGGCGGGGGCCGAGCTTTCTTT. This gives the protein CASSSGGGRAFF.

This sequence joins TRBV9 and TRBJ2-3, with TRBD2 identical over 10 bases. The length of the CDR3 is 18 residues. The ends lost 0 bases at V and 0 bases at J; junction bases unmatched: 7. Germline CDR1 is SGDLS and CDR2 is YYNGEE. The CDR3 sequence is CASSVVGRTSGSTDTQYF. The DNA for the CDR3 is TGTGCCAGCAGCGTAGTAGGGAGGACTAGCGGTAGCACAGATACGCAGTATTTT.

The chain employs TRBV5-4 and TRBJ1-1; D gene ambiguous. Germline CDR1 is SGHNT and CDR2 is YYREEE (reference sequence). V lost 4 bases and J 10 bases, leaving 14 bases between the germline ends. This CDR3 has 12 amino acids. The CDR3 here is CASSARGVGAFF. Written as DNA, the CDR3 is TGTGCCAGCAGCGCACGAGGAGTGGGAGCTTTCTTT.

This clone has only a few counts. V is TRBV5-1 and J is TRBJ1-1, with TRBD1 matching 11 bases. Germline assignment: CDR1 SGHRS and CDR2 YFSETQ. V dropped 0 bases and J dropped 4; count of bases not matched to a gene: 5. The CDR3 extends over 16 amino acids. The CDR3 bases are TGCGCCAGCAGCTTGGGCTCCGGGACAGGGGGCACTGAAGCTTTCTTT. It codes for CASSLGSGTGGTEAFF.

Regarding this clone: One junction end disagrees with the germline gene, perhaps due to a read error. The J gene is TRBJ2-5, the V gene TRBV9; TRBD2 aligns across 9 bases. The CDR3 is made up of 13 amino acids. The germline V gene encodes CDR1 SGDLS and CDR2 YYNGEE. The CDR3 DNA sequence: TGTGCCAGCAGCGCCAGAAGCGGGGGGAGTCTCGACTTC. Its protein is CASSARSGGSLDF.

The J gene is TRBJ2-3, the V gene TRBV7-9; 8 bases match TRBD2. The CDR3 runs to 16 residues. V lost 5 bases to trimming and J lost 4 bases; unmatched junction nucleotides: 11. Germline CDR1 and CDR2: SEHNR and FQNEAQ (reference sequence). Here the CDR3 DNA reads TGTGCCAGCAGCGTAGGGGTTAGCGGGGCTTCAGATACGCAGTATTTT. Residues: CASSVGVSGASDTQYF. Full variable domain (remainder filled in from reference TRBV7-9 and TRBJ2-3): DTGVSQNPRHKITKRGQNVTFRCDPISEHNRLYWYRQTLGQGPEFLTYFQNEAQLEKSRLLSDRFSAERPKGSFSTLEIQRTEQGDSAMYLCASSVGVSGASDTQYFGPGTRLTVL.

This clone has a handful of counts. The genes are TRBV2 and TRBJ2-1; tentative D call: TRBD1 (5 bases). The CDR3 runs to 14 residues. Trimming removed 7 bases from V and 5 bases from J, with 15 bases in between. Per the germline V gene, CDR1 is SNHLY and CDR2 is FYNNEI. The CDR3 sequence is CASKGRQQDNEQFF. CDR3 bases: TGTGCCAGCAAGGGGCGGCAACAGGACAATGAGCAGTTCTTC.

This clone showed up just a few times. The chain recombines TRBV28 with TRBJ1-1; TRBD1 matches 9 bases. The CDR3 extends over 17 amino acids. J gave up 0 bases and V 3 bases, and 8 bases lay outside the gene matches. Germline V gene data show CDR1 as MDHEN and CDR2 as SYDVKM. The CDR3 loop reads CASSFPGQGNLNTEAFF. The CDR3 bases are TGTGCCAGCAGTTTCCCCGGACAGGGGAACTTGAACACTGAAGCTTTCTTT.

This rearrangement joins TRBV29-1 to TRBJ1-1; the D gene is possibly TRBD1 (5 bases). V was trimmed by 2 bases and J by 0 bases, leaving 7 bases between them. CDR3 length equals 13 residues. Germline V gene data show CDR1 as SQVTM and CDR2 as ANQGSEA. The CDR3 bases are TGCAGCGTTGAAAAGGACATGAACACTGAAGCTTTCTTT. Translation: CSVEKDMNTEAFF.

This clone was seen a handful of times. This sequence joins TRBV6-1 and TRBJ1-1, with D perhaps TRBD1 (5 bases). The CDR3 contains 15 residues. Looked up from germline, CDR1 is MNHNS and CDR2 is SASEGT. V lost 7 bases to trimming and J lost 2 bases, with 17 bases between them. CDR3 nucleotides: TGTGCCAGCACCCCGTCAGCGACAGTAAACACTGAAGCTTTCTTT. It specifies CASTPSATVNTEAFF.